This T cell receptor beta chain was recovered during a study of vaccination and CD4 T cells after COVID-19. Findings and caveats of the study: It was observed that, in convalescent patients, a median around 85% of reactive clones arose only post-vaccination. Within the convalescent patients, spike mono-reactivity was found in 304 of 307 vaccine-specific clones.

The table lists this clonotype with a count of one. Its antigen is not identified. CD4+ T cells that had been cultured provided DNA sequenced with the Oncomine TCR Beta short-read assay. DNA came from CD4+ T cells after culture. MiXCR was run by TCRdb on the PCR reads, yielding one entry per CDR3 protein. This table has around 15,000 distinct CDR3 sequences, about half appearing once. Treatment given: approximately 11-day PBMC culture with coronavirus spike peptide pools or control peptides (ViraFEST assay). The CDR3 runs to 12 residues. Germline assignment: CDR1 ENHRY and CDR2 SYGVKD. Trimming stripped 0 bases from V and 7 bases from J, with 6 bases between.

Sequencing input: CD4+ T cells from blood, cultured in vitro. The TCR was taken from a human donor who had recovered from COVID-19. The V gene is TRBV10-3, the J gene TRBJ1-2; a weak D match, TRBD1 (5 bases). Written as DNA, the CDR3 is TGTGCCATCAGTGAGTCGGGGGGTGGCTACACCTTC. This codes for CAISESGGGYTF.